The rows below give T cell receptor beta chains drawn from one sample of a study of graft-versus-host responses after intestinal transplantation. The method was immunoSEQ multiplex PCR; TCRdb's version includes in-frame clones alone and lacks a portion of them. This table has approximately 7,100 clones, around 91% appearing once. Material: PBMCs, obtained around 80 days after transplant. Receptors were obtained from a human patient who received an intestinal transplant, so some T cells may come from the graft donor. Each CDR3 is given with its conserved first and last residue. Each record gives: D gene, clone size, V gene, J gene, CDR3 protein, CDR3 DNA. The D gene is left open where the match is weak. Clone size is shown for a subset of rows, as once, few, many or a class of expanded clone.

NA	NA	TRBV5-1	TRBJ2-5	CASMQLGGKGETQYF	TGCGCCAGCATGCAGCTGGGGGGTAAGGGAGAGACCCAGTACTTC
TRBD1	NA	TRBV4-2	TRBJ1-1	CASSLDRERYDTEAFF	TGTGCCAGCAGCCTGGACAGGGAGCGGTATGACACTGAAGCTTTCTTT
NA	NA	TRBV15	TRBJ1-2	CATSSATERSDYGYTF	TGTGCCACCAGCAGCGCTACAGAGCGCTCAGACTATGGCTACACCTTC
NA	NA	TRBV28	TRBJ1-2	CASSFSGNYGYTF	TGTGCCAGCAGTTTCTCAGGGAACTATGGCTACACCTTC
TRBD1	NA	TRBV11-2	TRBJ1-3	CASSRDRVRNTIYF	TGTGCCAGCAGCCGGGACAGGGTTAGAAACACCATATATTTT
TRBD2	NA	TRBV6-6	TRBJ2-7	CASSYSRGRVYEQYF	TGTGCCAGCAGTTACTCAAGAGGGAGGGTTTACGAGCAGTACTTC
NA	NA	TRBV19	TRBJ1-5	CASSRISAGWESNQPQHF	TGTGCCAGTAGCAGAATCAGCGCAGGGTGGGAGAGCAATCAGCCCCAGCATTTT
TRBD2	NA	TRBV6-1	TRBJ2-1	CASSEVGGRAINEQFF	TGTGCCAGCAGTGAAGTAGGCGGGAGGGCCATCAATGAGCAGTTCTTC
TRBD2	NA	TRBV12-5	TRBJ2-5	CASGLDGGALETQYF	TGTGCTAGTGGTTTGGACGGGGGGGCCTTAGAGACCCAGTACTTC
NA	once	TRBV6-5	TRBJ2-4	CASSDIAKNIQYF	TGTGCCAGCAGTGACATAGCCAAAAACATTCAGTACTTC
NA	NA	TRBV11-2	TRBJ1-1	CASSLNLPGEAFF	TGTGCCAGCAGCTTAAATCTACCCGGTGAAGCTTTCTTT
NA	NA	TRBV2	TRBJ1-4	CASSEAKTPRSGEKLFF	TGTGCCAGCAGTGAAGCGAAGACCCCTCGGTCCGGTGAAAAACTGTTTTTT
TRBD1	once	TRBV10-2	TRBJ1-5	CASRTTGVSNQPQHF	TGCGCCAGCAGGACGACAGGGGTTAGCAATCAGCCCCAGCATTTT
TRBD1	NA	TRBV19	TRBJ1-2	CASSIGTETFFGYTF	TGTGCCAGTAGTATCGGGACAGAGACTTTTTTTGGCTACACCTTC
TRBD1	NA	TRBV23-1	TRBJ1-2	CASSPPLGQGSPPIDGYTF	TGCGCCAGCAGTCCCCCCTTAGGACAGGGAAGTCCCCCCATAGATGGCTACACCTTC
TRBD2	NA	TRBV10-3	TRBJ2-1	CAISESGGRSYNEQFF	TGTGCCATCAGTGAGTCGGGCGGGAGGTCCTACAATGAGCAGTTCTTC
NA	NA	TRBV2	TRBJ2-7	CASSEGSSYEQYF	TGTGCCAGCAGTGAAGGAAGCTCCTACGAGCAGTACTTC
TRBD1	NA	TRBV6-7	TRBJ1-4	CASSYEPSSGTDATNEKLFF	TGTGCCAGCAGTTACGAGCCTTCCTCCGGGACAGACGCAACTAATGAAAAACTGTTTTTT
NA	few	TRBV9	TRBJ1-1	CASSVGGHTEAFF	TGTGCCAGCAGCGTAGGGGGGCACACTGAAGCTTTCTTT
NA	once	TRBV28	TRBJ1-2	CASRPGVGYGYTF	TGTGCCAGCAGGCCCGGGGTTGGCTATGGCTACACCTTC
NA	few	TRBV6-1	TRBJ2-6	CASSTHHSGANVLTF	TGTGCCAGCAGTACACATCACTCTGGGGCCAACGTCCTGACTTTC
NA	NA	TRBV4-1	TRBJ2-6	CASSQDAGKVGSGANVLTF	TGCGCCAGCAGCCAAGATGCGGGAAAGGTAGGGTCTGGGGCCAACGTCCTGACTTTC
NA	NA	TRBV6-1	TRBJ1-6	CASSDLMSNSPLHF	TGTGCCAGCAGTGATCTCATGTCCAATTCACCCCTCCACTTT
TRBD1	NA	TRBV6-5	TRBJ1-2	CASSNAQGGDGYTF	TGTGCCAGCAGTAATGCGCAGGGGGGCGATGGCTACACCTTC
NA	NA	TRBV11-1	TRBJ1-2	CASSTVSGPTYTF	TGTGCCAGCAGCACCGTATCCGGGCCCACCTACACCTTC
TRBD1	NA	TRBV29-1	TRBJ2-6	CSVTDGTGISGANVLTF	TGCAGCGTTACGGACGGGACAGGCATCTCTGGGGCCAACGTCCTGACTTTC
NA	NA	TRBV6-1	TRBJ2-1	CASRPFGSGVGEQFF	TGTGCCAGCAGGCCTTTTGGGAGTGGAGTGGGTGAGCAGTTCTTC
NA	few	TRBV28	TRBJ1-1	CASSSIPRDGYTEAFF	TGTGCCAGCAGTTCCATCCCCAGGGACGGGTACACTGAAGCTTTCTTT
NA	NA	TRBV5-6	TRBJ2-1	CASSLVLVGDEQFF	TGTGCCAGCAGCTTGGTTCTGGTGGGGGATGAGCAGTTCTTC
NA	NA	TRBV29-1	TRBJ2-3	CSVRPGTVRTDTQYF	TGCAGCGTTCGTCCCGGGACGGTACGCACAGATACGCAGTATTTT
TRBD2	NA	TRBV6-4	TRBJ2-1	CASSALAGAPPLYNEQFF	TGTGCCAGCAGTGCGCTAGCGGGGGCCCCACCCTTATACAATGAGCAGTTCTTC
NA	NA	TRBV29-1	TRBJ1-2	CSARDRAEYGYTF	TGCAGCGCCCGGGACCGGGCGGAGTATGGCTACACCTTC
NA	NA	TRBV7-9	TRBJ2-3	CASRPTGTQGYGTQYF	TGTGCCAGCAGACCGACGGGGACGCAAGGATACGGTACGCAGTATTTT
NA	NA	TRBV10-1	TRBJ2-2	CASRGIPNTGELFF	TGCGCCAGCAGGGGGATTCCGAACACCGGGGAGCTGTTTTTT
NA	NA	TRBV6-6	TRBJ2-7	CASRSIGGEQYF	TGTGCCAGCAGGTCCATAGGGGGCGAGCAGTACTTC